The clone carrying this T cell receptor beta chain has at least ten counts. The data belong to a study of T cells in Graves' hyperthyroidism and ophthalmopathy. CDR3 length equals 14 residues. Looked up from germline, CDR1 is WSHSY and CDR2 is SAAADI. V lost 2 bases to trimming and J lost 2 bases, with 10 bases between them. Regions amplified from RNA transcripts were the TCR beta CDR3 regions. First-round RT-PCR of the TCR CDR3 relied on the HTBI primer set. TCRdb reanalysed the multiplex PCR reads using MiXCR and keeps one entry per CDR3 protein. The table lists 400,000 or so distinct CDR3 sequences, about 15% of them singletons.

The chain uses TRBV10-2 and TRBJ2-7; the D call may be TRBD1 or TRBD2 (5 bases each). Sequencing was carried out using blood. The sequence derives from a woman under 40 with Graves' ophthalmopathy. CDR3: CASSEGGGTYEQYF. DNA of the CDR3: TGCGCCAGCAGTGAGGGGGGTGGCACCTACGAGCAGTACTTC.